One T cell receptor beta chain is described in this entry. Its antigen is still unknown. The junction and the germline gene differ at one end; a read error may be behind it. This entry is derived from a study of glioma-infiltrating T cells. Whole-study results and caveats: Tissue-blood divergence was below expectation in non-neoplastic patients, above in gliomas.

The length of the CDR3 is 11 residues. CDR1 SNHLY and CDR2 FYNNEI come from the germline V gene. TCR alpha and beta CDR3 regions were amplified from RNA using iRepertoire nested multiplex PCR. MiXCR, applied by TCRdb to the multiplex PCR reads, yields one record per CDR3 protein. The sample contains around 170,000 distinct CDR3 sequences, about 46% of which appear only once. This sequence joins TRBV2 and TRBJ1-5; D gene ambiguous. The sequenced sample consisted of glioma tissue, nonneoplastic brain tissue, or PBMCs (not recorded which). The source of this sequence is a human donor with low-grade glioma or glioblastoma, undergoing nonglioma brain surgery, or in good health (not recorded which). This CDR3 is CARSASGPQHF. CDR3 sequence (DNA): TGTGCCAGAAGTGCGTCCGGGCCCCAGCATTTT.